This T cell receptor beta chain was found in a study of cytomegalovirus exposure and HLA in healthy donors. Study outcomes and limitations: Within an earlier analysis, most TCR beta V segments proved productive either about 87% or about 30% of the time. Presence/absence analyses treated sequencing depth as roughly uniform across donors.

Vbeta (60) and Jbeta (13) primers were used in the PCR. Produced via immunoSEQ multiplex PCR; TCRdb's table is partial and in-frame only. Seen here are approximately 170,000 clones, over 75% observed once, and the top ten hold 2.3%. The table lists this clone with a few counts. Its antigen is not known. CDR1 SNHLY and CDR2 FYNNEI come from the germline V gene. CDR3 length: 12 residues. The ends were cut back, 5 bases at V and 9 bases at J, with 13 bases in the middle. The receptor was derived from a male donor in good health and CMV-seronegative. The V and J genes are TRBV2 and TRBJ1-1, with D possibly being TRBD1 (6 bases). The specimen was PBMCs. The CDR3 region has the DNA TGTGCCAGCAGTCCCCGGACAGAGAAAGCTTTCTTT. This codes for CASSPRTEKAFF.